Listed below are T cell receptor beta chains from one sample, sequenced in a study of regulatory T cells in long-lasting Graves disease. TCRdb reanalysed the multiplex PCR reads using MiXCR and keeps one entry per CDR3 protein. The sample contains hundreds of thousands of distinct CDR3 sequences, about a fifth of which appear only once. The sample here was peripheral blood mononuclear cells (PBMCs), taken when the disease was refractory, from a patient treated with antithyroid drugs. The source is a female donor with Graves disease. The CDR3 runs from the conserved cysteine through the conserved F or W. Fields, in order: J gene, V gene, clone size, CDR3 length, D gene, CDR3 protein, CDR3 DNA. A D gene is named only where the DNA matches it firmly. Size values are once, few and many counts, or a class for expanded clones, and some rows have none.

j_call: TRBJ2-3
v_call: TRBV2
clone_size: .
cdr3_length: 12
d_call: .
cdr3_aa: CASSRTEGTQYF
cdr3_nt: TGTGCCAGCTCAAGAACGGAGGGAACGCAGTATTTT

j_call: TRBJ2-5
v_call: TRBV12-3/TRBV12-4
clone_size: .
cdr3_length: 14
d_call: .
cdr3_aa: CASRDVGLGGTQYF
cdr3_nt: TGTGCCAGCAGAGACGTGGGCTTAGGAGGGACCCAGTACTTC

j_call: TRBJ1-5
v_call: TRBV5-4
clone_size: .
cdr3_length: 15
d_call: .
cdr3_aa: CASSLGAGPNQPQHF
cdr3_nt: TGTGCCAGCAGCTTAGGAGCCGGGCCCAATCAGCCCCAGCATTTT

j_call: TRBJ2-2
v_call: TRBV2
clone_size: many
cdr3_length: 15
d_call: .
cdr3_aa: CASSEVPMNTGELFF
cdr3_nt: TGTGCCAGCAGTGAGGTACCGATGAACACCGGGGAGCTGTTTTTT

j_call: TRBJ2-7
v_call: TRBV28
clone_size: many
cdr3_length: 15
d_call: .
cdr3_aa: CASSFGATGPYEQYF
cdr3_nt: TGTGCCAGCAGTTTTGGGGCGACAGGACCCTACGAGCAGTACTTC

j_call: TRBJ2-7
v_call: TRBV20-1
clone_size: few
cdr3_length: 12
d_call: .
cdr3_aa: CSAVGGAYERYF
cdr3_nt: TGCAGTGCGGTTGGGGGCGCGTACGAGCGGTACTTC

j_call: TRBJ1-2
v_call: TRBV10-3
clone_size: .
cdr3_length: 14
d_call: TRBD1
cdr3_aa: CATQLGGLNYGYTF
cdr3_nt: TGTGCCACCCAGTTAGGGGGCCTAAACTATGGCTACACCTTC

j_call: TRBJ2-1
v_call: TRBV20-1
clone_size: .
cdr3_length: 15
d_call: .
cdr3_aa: CSAASHGTLYNEQFF
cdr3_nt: TGCAGTGCCGCATCTCACGGGACCCTTTACAATGAGCAGTTCTTC

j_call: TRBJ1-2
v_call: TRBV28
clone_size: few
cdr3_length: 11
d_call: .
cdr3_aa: CASSLTRARTF
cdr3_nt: TGTGCCAGCAGTTTGACGAGGGCCCGTACCTTC

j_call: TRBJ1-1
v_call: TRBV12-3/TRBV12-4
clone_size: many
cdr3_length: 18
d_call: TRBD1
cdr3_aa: CASSSPGQGKGTDTEAFF
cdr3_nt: TGTGCCAGCAGTTCACCGGGACAGGGGAAGGGGACCGACACTGAAGCTTTCTTT

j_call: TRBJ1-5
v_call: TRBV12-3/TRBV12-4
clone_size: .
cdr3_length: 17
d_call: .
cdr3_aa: CASSLGRDTVSNQPQHF
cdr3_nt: TGTGCCAGCAGTTTAGGGAGGGACACCGTTAGCAATCAGCCCCAGCATTTT

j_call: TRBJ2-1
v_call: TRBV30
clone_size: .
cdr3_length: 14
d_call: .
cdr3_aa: CAWTPTRLDNEQFF
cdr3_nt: TGTGCCTGGACCCCGACCCGACTTGACAATGAGCAGTTCTTC

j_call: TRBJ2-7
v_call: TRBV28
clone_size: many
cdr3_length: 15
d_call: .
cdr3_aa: CASSPTSDGLYEQYF
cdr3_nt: TGTGCCAGCAGTCCCACCTCGGACGGACTCTACGAGCAGTACTTC

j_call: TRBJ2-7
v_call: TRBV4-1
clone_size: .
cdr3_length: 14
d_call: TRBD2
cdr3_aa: CASSQDFGGSEQYF
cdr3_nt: TGCGCCAGCAGCCAAGACTTCGGGGGGAGCGAGCAGTACTTC

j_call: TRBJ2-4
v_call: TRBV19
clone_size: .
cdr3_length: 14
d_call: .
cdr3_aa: CASSIQVAKNIQYF
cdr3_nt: TGTGCCAGTAGTATCCAGGTAGCCAAAAACATTCAGTACTTC

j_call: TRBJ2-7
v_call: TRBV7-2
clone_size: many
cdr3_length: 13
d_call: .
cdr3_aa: CASSLVIGAGQYF
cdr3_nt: TGTGCCAGCAGCTTAGTTATAGGAGCTGGGCAGTACTTC

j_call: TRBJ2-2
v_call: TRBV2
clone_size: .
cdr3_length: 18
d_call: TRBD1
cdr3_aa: CASSDSGTGALNTGELFF
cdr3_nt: TGTGCCAGCAGTGACTCCGGGACAGGCGCCTTGAACACCGGGGAGCTGTTTTTT

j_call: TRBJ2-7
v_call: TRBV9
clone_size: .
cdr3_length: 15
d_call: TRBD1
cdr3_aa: CASSVQGQGPYEQYF
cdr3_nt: TGTGCCAGCAGCGTGCAGGGACAGGGGCCCTACGAGCAGTACTTC

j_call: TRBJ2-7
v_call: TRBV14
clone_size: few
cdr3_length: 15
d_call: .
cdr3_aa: CASSPTGAYSYEQYF
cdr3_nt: TGTGCCAGCAGTCCCACGGGGGCGTATTCCTACGAGCAGTACTTC

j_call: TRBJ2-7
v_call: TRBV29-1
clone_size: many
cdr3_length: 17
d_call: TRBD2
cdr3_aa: CSVEDPGSPGGVYEQYF
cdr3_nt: TGCAGCGTTGAAGACCCGGGTTCACCGGGAGGAGTATACGAGCAGTACTTC

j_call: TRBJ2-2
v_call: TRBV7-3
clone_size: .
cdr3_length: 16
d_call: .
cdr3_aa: CASSLRDGKNTGELFF
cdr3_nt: TGTGCCAGCAGCTTAAGAGACGGGAAGAACACCGGGGAGCTGTTTTTT

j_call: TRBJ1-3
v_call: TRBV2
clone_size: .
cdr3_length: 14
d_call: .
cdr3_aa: CASSALTSGNTIYF
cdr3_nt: TGTGCCAGCAGTGCCTTAACCTCTGGAAACACCATATATTTT

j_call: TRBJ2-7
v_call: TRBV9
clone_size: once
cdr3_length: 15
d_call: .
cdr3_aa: CASSVEGGAPHEQYF
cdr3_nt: TGTGCCAGCAGCGTAGAGGGGGGAGCTCCACACGAGCAGTACTTC

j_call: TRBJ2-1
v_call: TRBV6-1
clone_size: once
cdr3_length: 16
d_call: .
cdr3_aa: CASKESGFSSYNEQFF
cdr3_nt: TGTGCCAGCAAGGAGAGCGGGTTTAGCTCCTACAATGAGCAGTTCTTC

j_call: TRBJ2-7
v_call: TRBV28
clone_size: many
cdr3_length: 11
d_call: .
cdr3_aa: CASLQGREQYF
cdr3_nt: TGTGCCAGCCTCCAGGGGCGGGAGCAGTACTTC

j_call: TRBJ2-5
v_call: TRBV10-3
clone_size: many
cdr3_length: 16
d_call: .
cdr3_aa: CAISDPDRESEGTQYF
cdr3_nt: TGTGCCATCAGTGACCCAGACCGGGAGTCGGAAGGGACCCAGTACTTC

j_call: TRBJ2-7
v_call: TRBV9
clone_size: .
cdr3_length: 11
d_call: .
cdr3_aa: CDEVPVYEQYF
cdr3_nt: TGTGACGAGGTTCCCGTCTACGAGCAGTACTTC

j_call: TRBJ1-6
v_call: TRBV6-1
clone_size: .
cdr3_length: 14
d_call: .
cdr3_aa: CAGSEPGAGSPLHF
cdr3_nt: TGTGCCGGCAGTGAACCGGGGGCTGGTTCACCCCTCCACTTT

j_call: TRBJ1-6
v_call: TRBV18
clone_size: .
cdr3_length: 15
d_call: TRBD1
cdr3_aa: CASSPLGQGLSPLHF
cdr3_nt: TGTGCCAGCTCACCGTTGGGACAGGGTCTTTCACCCCTCCACTTT

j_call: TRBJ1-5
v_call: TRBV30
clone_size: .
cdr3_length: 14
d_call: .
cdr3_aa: CAWSAGTRNQPQHF
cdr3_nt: TGTGCCTGGAGTGCCGGGACAAGGAATCAGCCCCAGCATTTT

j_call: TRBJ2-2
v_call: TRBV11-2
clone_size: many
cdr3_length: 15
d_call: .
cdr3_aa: CASSLVVSVNWELFF
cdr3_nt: TGTGCCAGCAGCTTAGTTGTTAGCGTAAACTGGGAGCTGTTTTTT